A single sample gave rise to the 4 T cell receptor beta chains below, sequenced in a study of PD-L1 blockade in urothelial cancer. Sample time point: pretreatment peripheral blood. The data were produced by immunoSEQ multiplex PCR, yet TCRdb's version contains in-frame clones alone and is incomplete. The sample yields around 86,000 clones, roughly 80% seen once. The specimen was PBMCs, collected around atezolizumab (anti-PD-L1) treatment. These receptors all come from a man between 40 and 49 years old with urothelial cancer.

The chain links TRBV5-1 to TRBJ1-1; TRBD1 aligns across 7 bases. V gave up 4 bases and J gave up 2 bases; unmatched junction bases: 20. The CDR3 has 19 amino acids. CDR1 and CDR2 from the germline V gene are SGHRS and YFSETQ. The CDR3 region is CASSRAGVHTGDINTEAFF. The CDR3 region has the DNA TGCGCCAGCAGCCGGGCTGGGGTACACACAGGGGATATTAACACTGAAGCTTTCTTT. The full variable domain, rest sourced from reference TRBV5-1 and TRBJ1-1, is KAGVTQTPRYLIKTRGQQVTLSCSPISGHRSVSWYQQTPGQGLQFLFEYFSETQRNKGNFPGRFSGRQFSNSRSEMNVSTLELGDSALYLCASSRAGVHTGDINTEAFFGQGTRLTVV.

The chain is built from TRBV9 and TRBJ1-1; perhaps TRBD1 as D (5 bases). With 3 bases removed from V and 3 bases from J, the gap between germline ends came to 12 bases. The CDR3 is made up of 14 amino acids. CDR1 and CDR2 from the germline V gene are SGDLS and YYNGEE. CDR3 nucleotides: TGTGCCAGCAGCGAAAGGGGTATTTACACTGAAGCTTTCTTT. As protein: CASSERGIYTEAFF.

CDR3 amino acids: CASSHRLDYEQFF. The CDR3 DNA is TGCGCCAGCAGCCATAGACTAGATTATGAGCAGTTCTTC. The chain employs TRBV4-3 and TRBJ2-1, with D perhaps TRBD2 (6 bases). Trimming stripped 3 bases from V and 8 bases from J, with 11 bases between. The CDR3 consists of 13 residues. The germline CDR1 and CDR2 sequences are LGHNA and YSLEER.

This clone was found once. The rearrangement joins TRBV5-1 to TRBJ2-2, with D unresolved. Trimming cost V 4 bases and J 5 bases, with 12 bases left between them. The V gene's germline CDR1 is SGHRS and CDR2 YFSETQ. The CDR3 has 14 residues. DNA of the CDR3: TGCGCCAGCAGCGAAGCCCAAGTTACCGGGGAGCTGTTTTTT. Encoded protein: CASSEAQVTGELFF.